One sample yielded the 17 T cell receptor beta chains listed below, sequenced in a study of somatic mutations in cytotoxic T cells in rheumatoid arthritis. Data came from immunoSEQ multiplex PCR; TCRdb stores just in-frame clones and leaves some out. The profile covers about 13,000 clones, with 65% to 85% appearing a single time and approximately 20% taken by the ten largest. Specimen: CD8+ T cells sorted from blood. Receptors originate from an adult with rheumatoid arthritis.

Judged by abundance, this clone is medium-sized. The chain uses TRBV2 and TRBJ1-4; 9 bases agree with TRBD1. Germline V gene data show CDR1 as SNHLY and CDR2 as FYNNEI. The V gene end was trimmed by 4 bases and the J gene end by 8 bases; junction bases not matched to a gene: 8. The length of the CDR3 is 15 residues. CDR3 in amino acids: CASSGWTGVREKLFF. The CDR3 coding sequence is TGTGCCAGCAGTGGATGGACAGGGGTGCGGGAAAAACTGTTTTTT.

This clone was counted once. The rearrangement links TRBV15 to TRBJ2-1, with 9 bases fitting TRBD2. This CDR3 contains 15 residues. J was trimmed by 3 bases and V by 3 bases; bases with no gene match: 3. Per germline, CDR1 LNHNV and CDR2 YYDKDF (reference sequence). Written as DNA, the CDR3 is TGTGCCACCAGCAGTCGGACTAGCGACTACAATGAGCAGTTCTTC. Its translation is CATSSRTSDYNEQFF.

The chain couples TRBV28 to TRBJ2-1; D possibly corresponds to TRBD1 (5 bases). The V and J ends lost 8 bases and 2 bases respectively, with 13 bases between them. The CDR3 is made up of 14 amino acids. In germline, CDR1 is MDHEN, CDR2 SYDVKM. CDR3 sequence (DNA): TGTGCCAGCTCTTCAGGGCCCCCCTACAATGAGCAGTTCTTC. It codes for CASSSGPPYNEQFF.

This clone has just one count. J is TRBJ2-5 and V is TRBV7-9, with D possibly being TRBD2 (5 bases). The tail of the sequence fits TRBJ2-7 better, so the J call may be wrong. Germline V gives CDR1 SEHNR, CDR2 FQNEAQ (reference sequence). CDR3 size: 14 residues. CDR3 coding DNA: TGTGCCAGCAGCCGGACTTCAGAAGTCTACGAGCAGTACTTC. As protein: CASSRTSEVYEQYF.

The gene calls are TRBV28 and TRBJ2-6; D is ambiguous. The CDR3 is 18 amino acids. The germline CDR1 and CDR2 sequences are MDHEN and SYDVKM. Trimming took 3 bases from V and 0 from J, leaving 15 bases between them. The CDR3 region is CASSFRVVLFSGANVLTF. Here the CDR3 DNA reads TGTGCCAGCAGTTTCCGGGTAGTTTTATTCTCTGGGGCCAACGTCCTGACTTTC.

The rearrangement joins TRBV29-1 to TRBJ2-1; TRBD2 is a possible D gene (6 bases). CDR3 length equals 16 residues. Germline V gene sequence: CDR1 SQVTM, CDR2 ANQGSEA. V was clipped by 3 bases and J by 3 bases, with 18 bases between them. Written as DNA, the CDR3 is TGCAGCGTTGATGGACTAACAGACTCCCGCTACAATGAGCAGTTCTTC. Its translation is CSVDGLTDSRYNEQFF.

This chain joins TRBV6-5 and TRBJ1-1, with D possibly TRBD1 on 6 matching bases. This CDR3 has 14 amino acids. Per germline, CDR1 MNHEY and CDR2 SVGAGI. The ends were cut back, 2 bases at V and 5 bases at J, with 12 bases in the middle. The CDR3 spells CASSYQTGGTEAFF. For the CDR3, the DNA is TGTGCCAGCAGTTACCAGACAGGCGGGACTGAAGCTTTCTTT.

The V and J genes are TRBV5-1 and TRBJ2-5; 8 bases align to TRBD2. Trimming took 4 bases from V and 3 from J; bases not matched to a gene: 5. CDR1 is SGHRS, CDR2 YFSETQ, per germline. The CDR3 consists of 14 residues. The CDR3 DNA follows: TGCGCCAGCAGCATAGGGACTAGGGAAGAGACCCAGTACTTC. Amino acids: CASSIGTREETQYF. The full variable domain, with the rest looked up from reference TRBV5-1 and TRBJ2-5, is KAGVTQTPRYLIKTRGQQVTLSCSPISGHRSVSWYQQTPGQGLQFLFEYFSETQRNKGNFPGRFSGRQFSNSRSEMNVSTLELGDSALYLCASSIGTREETQYFGPGTRLLVL.

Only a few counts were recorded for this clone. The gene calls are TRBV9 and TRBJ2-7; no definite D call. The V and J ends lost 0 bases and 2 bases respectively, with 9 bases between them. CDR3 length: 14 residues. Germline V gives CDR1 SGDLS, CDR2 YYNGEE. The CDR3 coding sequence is TGTGCCAGCAGCGTAGCTTACGGCACCTACGAGCAGTACTTC. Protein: CASSVAYGTYEQYF. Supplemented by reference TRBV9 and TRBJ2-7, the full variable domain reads DSGVTQTPKHLITATGQRVTLRCSPRSGDLSVYWYQQSLDQGLQFLIQYYNGEERAKGNILERFSAQQFPDLHSELNLSSLELGDSALYFCASSVAYGTYEQYFGPGTRLTVT.

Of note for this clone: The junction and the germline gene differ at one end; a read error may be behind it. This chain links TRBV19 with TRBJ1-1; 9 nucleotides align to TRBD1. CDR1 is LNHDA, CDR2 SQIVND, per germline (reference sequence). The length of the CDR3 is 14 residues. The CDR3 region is CASSMTGGNAEAFF. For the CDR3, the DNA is TGTGCCAGTAGTATGACAGGGGGGAACGCTGAAGCTTTCTTT.

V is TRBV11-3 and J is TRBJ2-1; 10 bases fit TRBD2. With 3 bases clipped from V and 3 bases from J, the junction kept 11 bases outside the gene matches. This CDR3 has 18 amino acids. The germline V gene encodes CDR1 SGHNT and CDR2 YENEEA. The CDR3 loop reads CASSLGTSEGRIYNEQFF. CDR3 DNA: TGTGCCAGCAGCTTGGGGACTAGCGAAGGGAGGATCTACAATGAGCAGTTCTTC.

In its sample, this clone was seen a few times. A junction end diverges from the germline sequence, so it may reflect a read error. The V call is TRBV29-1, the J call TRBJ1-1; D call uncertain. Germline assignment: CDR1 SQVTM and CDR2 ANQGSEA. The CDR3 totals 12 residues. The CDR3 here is CSVEVQRREAFF. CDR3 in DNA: TGCAGCGTAGAAGTACAAAGGCGTGAAGCTTTCTTT.

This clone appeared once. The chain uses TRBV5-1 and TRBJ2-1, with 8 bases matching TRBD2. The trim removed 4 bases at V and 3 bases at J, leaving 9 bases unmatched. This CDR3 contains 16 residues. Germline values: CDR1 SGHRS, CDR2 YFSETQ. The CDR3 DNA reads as TGCGCCAGCAGCCTCACGGCCACTAGCGGCTACAATGAGCAGTTCTTC. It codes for CASSLTATSGYNEQFF.

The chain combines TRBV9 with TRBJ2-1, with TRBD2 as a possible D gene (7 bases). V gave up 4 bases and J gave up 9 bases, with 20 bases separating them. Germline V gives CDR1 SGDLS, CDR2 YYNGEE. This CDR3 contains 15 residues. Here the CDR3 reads CASSTGGGSLGEQFF. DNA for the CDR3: TGTGCCAGCAGCACCGGGGGCGGGAGCTTGGGTGAGCAGTTCTTC.

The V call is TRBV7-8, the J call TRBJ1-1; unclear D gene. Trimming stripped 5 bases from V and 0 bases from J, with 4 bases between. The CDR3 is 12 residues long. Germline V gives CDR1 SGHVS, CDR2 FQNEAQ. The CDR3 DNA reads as TGTGCCAGCAGCCTGTTGAACACTGAAGCTTTCTTT. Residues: CASSLLNTEAFF.

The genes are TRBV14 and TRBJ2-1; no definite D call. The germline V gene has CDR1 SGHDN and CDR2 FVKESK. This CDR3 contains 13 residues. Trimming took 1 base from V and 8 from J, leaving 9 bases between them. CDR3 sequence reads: CASSQAPRDEQFF. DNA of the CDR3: TGTGCCAGCAGCCAAGCTCCTCGTGATGAGCAGTTCTTC.

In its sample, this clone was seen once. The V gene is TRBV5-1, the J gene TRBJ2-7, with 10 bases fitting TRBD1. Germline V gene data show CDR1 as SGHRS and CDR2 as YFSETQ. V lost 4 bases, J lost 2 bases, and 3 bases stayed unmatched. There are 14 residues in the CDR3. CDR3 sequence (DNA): TGCGCCAGCAGCCCCGACAGGGGGCCCTACGAGCAGTACTTC. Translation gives CASSPDRGPYEQYF.